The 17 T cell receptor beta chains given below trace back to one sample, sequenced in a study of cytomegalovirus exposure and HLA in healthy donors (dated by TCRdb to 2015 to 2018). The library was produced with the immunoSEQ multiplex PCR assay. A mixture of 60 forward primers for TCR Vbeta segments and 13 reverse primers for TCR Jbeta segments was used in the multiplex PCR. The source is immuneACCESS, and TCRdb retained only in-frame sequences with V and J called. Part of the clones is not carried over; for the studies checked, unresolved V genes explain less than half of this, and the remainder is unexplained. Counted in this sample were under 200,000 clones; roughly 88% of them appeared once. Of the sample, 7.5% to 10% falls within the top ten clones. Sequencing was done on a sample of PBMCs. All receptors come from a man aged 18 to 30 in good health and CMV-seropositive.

CDR3 coding DNA: TGCGCCAGCAGCTTGAATCCAGGGGGCTACACTGAAGCTTTCTTT. Residues: CASSLNPGGYTEAFF. The chain carries TRBV5-1 and TRBJ1-1; 8 nucleotides agree with TRBD1. Germline assignment: CDR1 SGHRS and CDR2 YFSETQ. Germline trimming cut 1 base from V and 3 bases from J; bases unmatched to any gene: 5. There are 15 residues in the CDR3.

The CDR3 here is CASSDSLGATEAFF. The CDR3 DNA sequence: TGTGCCAGCAGTGATTCATTAGGGGCCACTGAAGCTTTCTTT. This rearrangement joins TRBV6-4 to TRBJ1-1, with D possibly being TRBD1 (5 bases). Trimming shortened V by 3 bases and J by 4 bases, and 12 bases separated the two germline ends. The germline CDR1 and CDR2 sequences are MRHNA and SNTAGT. This CDR3 region has 14 residues.

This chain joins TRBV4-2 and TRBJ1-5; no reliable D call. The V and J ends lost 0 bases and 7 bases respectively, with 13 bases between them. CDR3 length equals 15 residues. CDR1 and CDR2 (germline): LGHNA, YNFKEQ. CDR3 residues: CASSQERFESQPQHF. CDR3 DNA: TGTGCCAGCAGCCAAGAGCGTTTCGAGAGCCAGCCCCAGCATTTT.

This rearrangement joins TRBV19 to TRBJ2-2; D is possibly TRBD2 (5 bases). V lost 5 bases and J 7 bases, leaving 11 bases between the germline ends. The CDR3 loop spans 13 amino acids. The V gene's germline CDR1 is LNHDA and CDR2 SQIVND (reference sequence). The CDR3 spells CASSFGRGGELFF. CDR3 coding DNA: TGTGCCAGTAGTTTTGGACGGGGCGGGGAGCTGTTTTTT.

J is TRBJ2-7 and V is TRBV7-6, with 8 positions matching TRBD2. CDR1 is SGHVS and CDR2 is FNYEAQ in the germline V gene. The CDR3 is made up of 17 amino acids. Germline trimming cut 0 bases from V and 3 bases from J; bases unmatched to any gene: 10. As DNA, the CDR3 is TGTGCCAGCAGCTTAGCCCTTGCTAGCGGGCGGGACTACGAGCAGTACTTC. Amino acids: CASSLALASGRDYEQYF.

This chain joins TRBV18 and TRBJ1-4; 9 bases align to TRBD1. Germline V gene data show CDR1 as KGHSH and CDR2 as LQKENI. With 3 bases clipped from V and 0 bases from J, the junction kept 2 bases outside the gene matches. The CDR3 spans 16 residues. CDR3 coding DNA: TGTGCCAGCTCACCTACAGGGGGCGCAACTAATGAAAAACTGTTTTTT. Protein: CASSPTGGATNEKLFF.

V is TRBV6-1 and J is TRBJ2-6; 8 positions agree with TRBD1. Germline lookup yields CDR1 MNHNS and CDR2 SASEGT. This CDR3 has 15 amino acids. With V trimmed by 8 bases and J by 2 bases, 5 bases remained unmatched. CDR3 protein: CASEQGDAGANVLTF. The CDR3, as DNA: TGTGCCAGCGAACAGGGGGACGCTGGGGCCAACGTCCTGACTTTC.

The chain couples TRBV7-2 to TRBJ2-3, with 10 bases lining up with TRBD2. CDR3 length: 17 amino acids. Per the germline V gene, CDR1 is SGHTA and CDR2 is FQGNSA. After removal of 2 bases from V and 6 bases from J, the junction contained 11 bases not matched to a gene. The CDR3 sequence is CASSLFKAGGQYDTQYF. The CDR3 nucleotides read TGTGCCAGCAGCTTATTTAAAGCGGGGGGGCAGTATGATACGCAGTATTTT.

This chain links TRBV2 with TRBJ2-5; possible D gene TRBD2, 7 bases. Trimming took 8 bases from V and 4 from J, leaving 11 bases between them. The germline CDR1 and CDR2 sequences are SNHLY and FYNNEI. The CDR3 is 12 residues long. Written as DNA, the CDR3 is TGTGCCAGCGGGGGGGGCGGAGAGACCCAGTACTTC. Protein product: CASGGGGETQYF.

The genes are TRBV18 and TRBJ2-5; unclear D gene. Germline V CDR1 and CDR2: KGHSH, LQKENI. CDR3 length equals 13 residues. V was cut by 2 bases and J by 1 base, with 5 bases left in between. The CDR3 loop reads CASSPALQETQYF. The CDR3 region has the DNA TGTGCCAGCTCACCAGCGCTCCAAGAGACCCAGTACTTC.

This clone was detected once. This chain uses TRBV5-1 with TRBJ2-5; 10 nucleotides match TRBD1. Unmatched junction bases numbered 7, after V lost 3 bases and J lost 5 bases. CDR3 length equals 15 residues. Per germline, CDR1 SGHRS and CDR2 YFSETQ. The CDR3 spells CASSSLDRGQETQYF. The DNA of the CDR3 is TGCGCCAGCAGCTCTTTAGACAGGGGGCAGGAGACCCAGTACTTC. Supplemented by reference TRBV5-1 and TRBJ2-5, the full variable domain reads KAGVTQTPRYLIKTRGQQVTLSCSPISGHRSVSWYQQTPGQGLQFLFEYFSETQRNKGNFPGRFSGRQFSNSRSEMNVSTLELGDSALYLCASSSLDRGQETQYFGPGTRLLVL.

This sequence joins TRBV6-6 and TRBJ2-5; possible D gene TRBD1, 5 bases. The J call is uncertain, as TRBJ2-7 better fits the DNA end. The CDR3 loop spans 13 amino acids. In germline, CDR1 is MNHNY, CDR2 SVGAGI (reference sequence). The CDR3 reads CASSYSRGSEQYF. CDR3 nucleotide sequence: TGTGCCAGCAGTTACTCTAGGGGAAGCGAGCAGTACTTC.

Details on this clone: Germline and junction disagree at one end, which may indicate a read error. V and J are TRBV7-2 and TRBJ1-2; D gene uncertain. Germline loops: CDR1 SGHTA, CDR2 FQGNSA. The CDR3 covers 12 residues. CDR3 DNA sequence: TGTGCCAGCAGCCCGACCGGGAGTATTGGAGGTTTC. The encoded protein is CASSPTGSIGGF.

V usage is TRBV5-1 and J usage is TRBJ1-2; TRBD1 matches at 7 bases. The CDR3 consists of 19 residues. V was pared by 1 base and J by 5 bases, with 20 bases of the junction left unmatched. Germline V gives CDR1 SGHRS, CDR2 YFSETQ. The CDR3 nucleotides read TGCGCCAGCAGCTTGCCCGGGCCCCAGGGGGTACTTCCCTCTTATGGCTACACCTTC. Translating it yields CASSLPGPQGVLPSYGYTF. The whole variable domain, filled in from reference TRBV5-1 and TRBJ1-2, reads KAGVTQTPRYLIKTRGQQVTLSCSPISGHRSVSWYQQTPGQGLQFLFEYFSETQRNKGNFPGRFSGRQFSNSRSEMNVSTLELGDSALYLCASSLPGPQGVLPSYGYTFGSGTRLTVV.

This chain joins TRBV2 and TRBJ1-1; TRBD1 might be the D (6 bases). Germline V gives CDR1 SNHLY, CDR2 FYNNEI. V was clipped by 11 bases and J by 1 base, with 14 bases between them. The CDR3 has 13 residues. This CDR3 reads CAAATGQNTEAFF. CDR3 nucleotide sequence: TGTGCCGCGGCTACGGGACAGAACACTGAAGCTTTCTTT.

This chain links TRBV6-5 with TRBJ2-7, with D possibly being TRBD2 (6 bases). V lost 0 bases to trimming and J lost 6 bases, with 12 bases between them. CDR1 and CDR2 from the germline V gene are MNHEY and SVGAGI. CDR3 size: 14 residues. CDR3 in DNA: TGTGCCAGCAGTTACTCGGGACTTTCCCCCGAGCAGTACTTC. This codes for CASSYSGLSPEQYF.

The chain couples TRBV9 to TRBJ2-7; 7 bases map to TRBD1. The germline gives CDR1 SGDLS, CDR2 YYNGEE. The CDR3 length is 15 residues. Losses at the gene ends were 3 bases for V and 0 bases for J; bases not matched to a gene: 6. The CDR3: CASSAGQDSSYEQYF. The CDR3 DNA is TGTGCCAGCAGCGCCGGACAGGACAGCTCCTACGAGCAGTACTTC. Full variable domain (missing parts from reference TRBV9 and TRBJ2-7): DSGVTQTPKHLITATGQRVTLRCSPRSGDLSVYWYQQSLDQGLQFLIQYYNGEERAKGNILERFSAQQFPDLHSELNLSSLELGDSALYFCASSAGQDSSYEQYFGPGTRLTVT.